A single sample is the source of the 25 T cell receptor beta chains below, sequenced in a study of cytomegalovirus exposure and HLA in healthy donors. In the PCR, 60 Vbeta and 13 Jbeta primers were used. Method: immunoSEQ multiplex PCR; TCRdb's copy keeps in-frame clones and lacks some. The profile shows 62,000 or so clones, around 83% of them singletons. The specimen was PBMCs. The receptors here all came from a young man in good health and CMV-seronegative.

This chain joins TRBV30 and TRBJ2-7; D perhaps matches TRBD1 (5 bases). V was shortened by 2 bases and J by 1 base, with 9 bases between the two germline ends. CDR1 and CDR2 (germline): GTSNPN, SVGIG (reference sequence). The CDR3 has 13 amino acids. The CDR3 protein is CAWSIGASYEQYF. The DNA for the CDR3 is TGTGCCTGGAGTATAGGGGCTTCCTACGAGCAGTACTTC.

This clone came up once. The genes are TRBV27 and TRBJ1-4; tentative D call: TRBD1 (6 bases). The germline V gene has CDR1 MNHEY and CDR2 SMNVEV (reference sequence). Trimming took 9 bases from V and 2 from J, leaving 7 bases between them. The CDR3 length is 12 residues. The CDR3 DNA reads as TGTGCCAGTAGGGGGACTAATGAAAAACTGTTTTTT. Translating gives CASRGTNEKLFF.

The rearrangement uses TRBV12-1 and TRBJ2-7; no check of the table's D call, TRBD2, against the DNA was made. TRBV12-1 is an annotated pseudogene. CDR3 length: 15 residues. CDR3 nucleotides: TGTGCCAGCAGCTTCGCCCGGGACGGGCGGGGCGAGCAGTACTTC. Protein sequence: CASSFARDGRGEQYF.

Only one count was recorded for this clone. This chain uses TRBV7-8 with TRBJ2-6; weak D call: TRBD2 (5 bases). CDR3 size: 18 residues. Germline V gene sequence: CDR1 SGHVS, CDR2 FQNEAQ. V gave up 5 bases and J gave up 0 bases, with 17 bases separating them. CDR3 in DNA: TGTGCCAGCAGCCCCGCGGGCCGCTCGCTCTCTGGGGCCAACGTCCTGACTTTC. Protein product: CASSPAGRSLSGANVLTF.

The chain recombines TRBV10-2 with TRBJ2-3; D is perhaps TRBD1 (5 bases). The CDR3 runs to 12 residues. V was pared by 8 bases and J by 4 bases, with 10 bases between. CDR1 WSHSY and CDR2 SAAADI come from the germline V gene. The CDR3 DNA sequence: TGCGCCAGCGGTAGGGGCGCAGATACGCAGTATTTT. Protein sequence: CASGRGADTQYF.

CDR3 nucleotides: TGTGCCAGCAGACGTGACACCTCCTACGAGCAGTACTTC. This translates into CASRRDTSYEQYF. The chain recombines TRBV7-2 with TRBJ2-7, with D unclear. There are 13 residues in the CDR3. Trimming cost V 6 bases and J 0 bases, with 9 bases left between them. Germline loops: CDR1 SGHTA, CDR2 FQGNSA.

As to this clone: Other nucleotide sequences in the sample specify the same CDR3. The V gene is TRBV15, the J gene TRBJ1-2; 8 positions agree with TRBD1. There are 16 residues in the CDR3. Losses at the gene ends were 5 bases for V and 4 bases for J; bases not matched to a gene: 12. Germline V gene sequence: CDR1 LNHNV, CDR2 YYDKDF (reference sequence). CDR3: CATSPSQGARGYGYTF. The CDR3 DNA reads as TGTGCCACCAGCCCCTCCCAGGGGGCGCGAGGCTATGGCTACACCTTC.

This chain connects TRBV19 to TRBJ2-2, with 12 bases aligning to TRBD2. Germline CDR1 and CDR2: LNHDA and SQIVND (reference sequence). V was pared by 4 bases and J by 7 bases, with 7 bases of the junction left unmatched. The CDR3 has 16 amino acids. The CDR3 nucleotides read TGTGCCAGTAGTAACCCTAGCGGGAGGGAGAACGGGGAGCTGTTTTTT. Its translation: CASSNPSGRENGELFF.

This clone was recorded only once. The chain recombines TRBV7-3 with TRBJ2-2; 7 nucleotides line up with TRBD2. V shed 4 bases, J shed 7 bases, and the junction held 3 bases outside the gene matches. Germline CDR1 SGHTA, CDR2 FQGTGA. The CDR3 is 13 amino acids. The CDR3 bases are TGTGCCAGCAGCTACGTAGCGGGCGGGGAGCTGTTTTTT. It yields the protein CASSYVAGGELFF.

The chain has TRBV6-6 and TRBJ2-3; 8 bases line up with TRBD2. Losses at the gene ends were 4 bases for V and 2 bases for J; bases not matched to a gene: 5. The CDR3 loop spans 15 amino acids. CDR1 is MNHNY, CDR2 SVGAGI, per germline (reference sequence). The CDR3 sequence is CASSSGTSPTDTQYF. The DNA of the CDR3 is TGTGCCAGCAGTTCCGGGACTAGTCCCACAGATACGCAGTATTTT.

This chain uses TRBV18 with TRBJ2-1; 7 bases are a match to TRBD2. This CDR3 is built from 19 residues. Losses at the gene ends were 3 bases for V and 8 bases for J; bases not matched to a gene: 22. Germline CDR1 and CDR2: KGHSH and LQKENI. The CDR3 protein is CASSPGGPSVPSSFDEQFF. The CDR3 DNA follows: TGTGCCAGCTCACCGGGAGGGCCGTCCGTACCTTCGTCTTTCGATGAGCAGTTCTTC.

The chain combines TRBV10-3 with TRBJ2-5, with 10 bases aligning to TRBD1. CDR1 ENHRY and CDR2 SYGVKD come from the germline V gene. The CDR3 totals 15 residues. Unmatched junction bases numbered 6, after V lost 3 bases and J lost 5 bases. The CDR3 DNA is TGTGCCATCAGTGAAACTGACAGGGGGCACGAGACCCAGTACTTC. Translated: CAISETDRGHETQYF.

V usage is TRBV2 and J usage is TRBJ1-1; D perhaps matches TRBD1 (5 bases). The length of the CDR3 is 14 residues. V lost 5 bases and J lost 1, with 11 bases in between. The germline gives CDR1 SNHLY, CDR2 FYNNEI. The CDR3: CASSPDTRNTEAFF. The CDR3 bases are TGTGCCAGCAGTCCGGACACACGGAACACTGAAGCTTTCTTT.

The chain is built from TRBV5-6 and TRBJ2-7; TRBD2 aligns across 14 bases. There are 16 residues in the CDR3. The germline CDR1 and CDR2 sequences are SGHDT and YYEEEE. Trimming cost V 3 bases and J 2 bases; bases outside gene matches: 4. CDR3 amino acids: CASSSWTSGGTYEQYF. The CDR3 coding sequence is TGTGCCAGCAGCTCCTGGACTAGCGGGGGGACCTACGAGCAGTACTTC.

V gene TRBV7-2 combines with J gene TRBJ2-5, with 8 positions matching TRBD1. TRBJ2-7 matches the DNA end more closely, so the J call is doubtful. This CDR3 spans 14 amino acids. CDR1 and CDR2 from the germline V gene are SGHTA and FQGNSA. CDR3 nucleotides: TGTGCCAGCAGCTTACAGGGGGCGCTCTACGAGCAGTACTTC. Translation gives CASSLQGALYEQYF.

V is TRBV6-1 and J is TRBJ2-1, with D possibly being TRBD2 (6 bases). This CDR3 region has 14 residues. Germline V CDR1 and CDR2: MNHNS, SASEGT. Between the trimmed V and J ends, which lost 6 bases and 6 bases, there was a span of 15 bases. The CDR3 protein is CASRKGLSSNEQFF. CDR3 bases: TGTGCCAGCAGGAAGGGACTGTCTAGCAATGAGCAGTTCTTC.

The CDR3 sequence is CSVEVGSGNTIYF. The CDR3 nucleotides read TGCAGCGTTGAAGTCGGCTCTGGAAACACCATATATTTT. V and J are TRBV29-1 and TRBJ1-3; no clear D. Germline CDR1 is SQVTM and CDR2 is ANQGSEA. Trimming stripped 1 base from V and 0 bases from J, with 4 bases between. The CDR3 totals 13 residues.

This chain uses TRBV4-1 with TRBJ2-1; D unresolved. The CDR3 consists of 12 residues. Germline CDR1 reads MGHRA; CDR2 reads YSYEKL. Deletions cut 4 bases from V and 7 bases from J, with 8 bases between. The CDR3 sequence: CASSPDGNEQFF. CDR3 nucleotides: TGCGCCAGCAGCCCAGACGGGAATGAGCAGTTCTTC.

The chain combines TRBV18 with TRBJ2-7; a possible D gene is TRBD1 (6 bases). CDR1 and CDR2 from the germline V gene are KGHSH and LQKENI. The V end was cut by 2 bases, the J end by 3 bases, with 11 bases between. The CDR3 spans 14 residues. The CDR3 here is CASSPATGSYEQYF. CDR3 DNA sequence: TGTGCCAGCTCACCAGCGACAGGCAGCTACGAGCAGTACTTC.

This clone came up a few times. The CDR3 spells CASSYSISGAYEQYF. As DNA, the CDR3 is TGTGCCAGCAGTTACTCGATATCAGGGGCCTACGAGCAGTACTTC. The rearrangement uses TRBV6-5 and TRBJ2-7; D possibly corresponds to TRBD1 (6 bases). The CDR3 length is 15 residues. V was clipped by 0 bases and J by 2 bases, with 11 bases between them. Germline V gives CDR1 MNHEY, CDR2 SVGAGI.

The chain is built from TRBV19 and TRBJ2-5; unclear D gene. The CDR3 is 14 residues long. CDR1 is LNHDA, CDR2 SQIVND, per germline (reference sequence). V dropped 5 bases and J dropped 0 bases, with 10 bases sitting between them. CDR3 protein: CASSPLYNQETQYF. CDR3 in DNA: TGTGCCAGTAGTCCATTGTACAACCAAGAGACCCAGTACTTC.

The J gene is TRBJ1-1, the V gene TRBV7-9; no definite D call. Germline loops: CDR1 SEHNR, CDR2 FQNEAQ (reference sequence). CDR3 size: 14 residues. V lost 3 bases and J lost 0, with 8 bases in between. CDR3 DNA: TGTGCCAGCAGCTTGAGGAGGGTGAACACTGAAGCTTTCTTT. This sequence encodes CASSLRRVNTEAFF.

V usage is TRBV5-4 and J usage is TRBJ2-1; the match to TRBD2 covers 13 bases. Losses at the gene ends were 4 bases for V and 9 bases for J; bases not matched to a gene: 7. CDR1 and CDR2 (germline): SGHNT, YYREEE (reference sequence). The CDR3 is 15 residues long. In DNA, the CDR3 is TGTGCCAGCAGCCCTTGGACTAGCGGGAGTGGTGAGCAGTTCTTC. It encodes CASSPWTSGSGEQFF.

The rearrangement uses TRBV19 and TRBJ2-5; TRBD2 might be the D (6 bases). This CDR3 spans 15 amino acids. CDR1 and CDR2 from the germline V gene are LNHDA and SQIVND (reference sequence). V gave up 2 bases and J gave up 2 bases, with 12 bases separating them. This CDR3 is CASSIFSGRQETQYF. The DNA of the CDR3 is TGTGCCAGTAGTATATTTAGCGGAAGACAAGAGACCCAGTACTTC.

The chain couples TRBV7-2 to TRBJ2-5; D possibly corresponds to TRBD2 (7 bases). Germline CDR1 reads SGHTA; CDR2 reads FQGNSA. The germline V and J ends were trimmed by 5 bases and 5 bases, with 18 bases remaining between them. The CDR3 contains 15 residues. The CDR3 loop reads CASSPSRGGWETQYF. The CDR3 nucleotides read TGTGCCAGCAGCCCGTCGAGGGGGGGGTGGGAGACCCAGTACTTC.